The clone carrying this T cell receptor beta chain was recorded a few times. V was clipped by 5 bases and J by 0 bases, with 11 bases between them. The CDR3 totals 16 residues. Per germline, CDR1 MNHEY and CDR2 SMNVEV (reference sequence). The record originates from a study of blood T cell repertoires in COVID-19. Measured with immunoSEQ multiplex PCR; TCRdb has only the in-frame clones, and not every one. Of about 94,000 clones listed, 75% to 85% are singletons. The sequence was obtained from a human donor in a cohort sampled during active COVID-19. The chain uses TRBV27 and TRBJ1-6; D gene ambiguous. Sequenced sample: peripheral blood. CDR3 coding DNA: TGTGCCAGCAGTCCTCGACGGAGCTCCTATAATTCACCCCTCCACTTT. Amino acids: CASSPRRSSYNSPLHF.